These T cell receptor beta chains were read from a single sample in a study of blood T cell repertoires in COVID-19. Assay used: immunoSEQ multiplex PCR; TCRdb lists only in-frame clones, some missing. The sample has around 270,000 clones; 91% are singletons. The sequencing input was peripheral blood. These receptors all stem from a person aged 18-35 years with COVID-19, enrolled during active disease. Both conserved end residues are part of each CDR3. The order of the fields is CDR3 protein, CDR3 DNA, D gene, CDR3 length, J gene, V gene, clone size. The D gene is left open where the match is weak. Only some rows state a clone size, as once, few, many or a class for expanded clones.

CDR3 protein: CASSPQEGSFDNTGELFF; CDR3 DNA: TGTGCCAGCAGCCCCCAGGAGGGGTCCTTTGATAACACCGGGGAGCTGTTTTTT; D gene: NA; CDR3 length: 18; J gene: TRBJ2-2; V gene: TRBV21-1; clone size: NA
CDR3 protein: CASSPFLGGETQYF; CDR3 DNA: TGTGCCAGCAGTCCATTCTTAGGGGGAGAGACCCAGTACTTC; D gene: NA; CDR3 length: 14; J gene: TRBJ2-5; V gene: TRBV27; clone size: NA
CDR3 protein: CAWKTRGNYGYTF; CDR3 DNA: TGTGCCTGGAAGACGAGGGGGAACTATGGCTACACCTTC; D gene: NA; CDR3 length: 13; J gene: TRBJ1-2; V gene: TRBV30; clone size: NA
CDR3 protein: CASSPSGKYQPQHF; CDR3 DNA: TGTGCCAGCAGTCCGTCGGGGAAGTATCAGCCCCAGCATTTT; D gene: NA; CDR3 length: 14; J gene: TRBJ1-5; V gene: TRBV27; clone size: NA
CDR3 protein: CASSLSYGRGAHETQYF; CDR3 DNA: TGTGCCAGCAGTTTATCCTATGGGCGGGGGGCGCATGAGACCCAGTACTTC; D gene: TRBD2; CDR3 length: 17; J gene: TRBJ2-5; V gene: TRBV28; clone size: NA
CDR3 protein: CASSLTTLTDTQYF; CDR3 DNA: TGTGCCAGCAGCTTGACTACTCTCACAGATACGCAGTATTTT; D gene: NA; CDR3 length: 14; J gene: TRBJ2-3; V gene: TRBV5-6; clone size: once
CDR3 protein: CASSGTSGLNEQFF; CDR3 DNA: TGCGCCAGCAGCGGGACTAGCGGGCTCAATGAGCAGTTCTTC; D gene: TRBD2; CDR3 length: 14; J gene: TRBJ2-1; V gene: TRBV5-1; clone size: NA
CDR3 protein: CTSSQEGQVETSGRHNEQFF; CDR3 DNA: TGCACCAGCAGCCAAGAGGGACAGGTGGAAACTAGCGGGAGACACAATGAGCAGTTCTTC; D gene: NA; CDR3 length: 20; J gene: TRBJ2-1; V gene: TRBV1; clone size: NA
CDR3 protein: CASSLWDNYEQYF; CDR3 DNA: TGTGCCAGCAGCTTGTGGGACAACTACGAGCAGTACTTC; D gene: NA; CDR3 length: 13; J gene: TRBJ2-7; V gene: TRBV11-3; clone size: NA
CDR3 protein: CASSPGSSSYNEQFF; CDR3 DNA: TGTGCCAGCAGCCCCGGGTCAAGCTCCTACAATGAGCAGTTCTTC; D gene: NA; CDR3 length: 15; J gene: TRBJ2-1; V gene: TRBV6-5; clone size: NA
CDR3 protein: CASSRLGTEAFF; CDR3 DNA: TGTGCCAGCAGCCGCCTCGGGACTGAAGCTTTCTTT; D gene: NA; CDR3 length: 12; J gene: TRBJ1-1; V gene: TRBV7-2; clone size: once
CDR3 protein: CASSPYGGSGGETQYF; CDR3 DNA: TGTGCCAGCAGTCCTTACGGCGGGAGCGGAGGAGAGACCCAGTACTTC; D gene: TRBD2; CDR3 length: 16; J gene: TRBJ2-5; V gene: TRBV5-6; clone size: NA
CDR3 protein: CATSDSLGTGTYEQYF; CDR3 DNA: TGTGCCACCAGTGATTCCCTCGGGACAGGAACCTACGAGCAGTACTTC; D gene: TRBD1; CDR3 length: 16; J gene: TRBJ2-7; V gene: TRBV24-1; clone size: NA
CDR3 protein: CASREGAGQETQYF; CDR3 DNA: TGTGCCAGCAGAGAAGGGGCCGGGCAAGAGACCCAGTACTTC; D gene: NA; CDR3 length: 14; J gene: TRBJ2-5; V gene: TRBV7-9; clone size: NA
CDR3 protein: CASSPPQGPEAFF; CDR3 DNA: TGTGCCAGTAGTCCCCCACAGGGACCCGAAGCTTTCTTT; D gene: NA; CDR3 length: 13; J gene: TRBJ1-1; V gene: TRBV19; clone size: NA
CDR3 protein: CASSFTGQGPAGELFF; CDR3 DNA: TGCGCCAGCAGCTTCACCGGACAGGGTCCCGCCGGGGAGCTGTTTTTT; D gene: TRBD1; CDR3 length: 16; J gene: TRBJ2-2; V gene: TRBV5-1; clone size: few
CDR3 protein: CASSEYSTIYF; CDR3 DNA: TGTGCCAGCAGTGAATACAGCACCATATATTTT; D gene: NA; CDR3 length: 11; J gene: TRBJ1-3; V gene: TRBV2; clone size: NA
CDR3 protein: CASSIDAGRFSAGANVLTF; CDR3 DNA: TGTGCCAGTAGTATAGATGCAGGGCGTTTTAGTGCTGGGGCCAACGTCCTGACTTTC; D gene: NA; CDR3 length: 19; J gene: TRBJ2-6; V gene: TRBV19; clone size: NA
CDR3 protein: CAINGQVNTEAFF; CDR3 DNA: TGTGCCATCAACGGACAGGTGAACACTGAAGCTTTCTTT; D gene: TRBD1; CDR3 length: 13; J gene: TRBJ1-1; V gene: TRBV10-3; clone size: NA
CDR3 protein: CASSEWGGRGRNEQYF; CDR3 DNA: TGTGCCAGCAGTGAATGGGGCGGGAGGGGGAGGAACGAGCAGTACTTC; D gene: TRBD2; CDR3 length: 16; J gene: TRBJ2-7; V gene: TRBV6-1; clone size: NA
CDR3 protein: CSVASGRIGGELFF; CDR3 DNA: TGCAGCGTTGCAAGCGGGAGAATAGGCGGGGAGCTGTTTTTT; D gene: TRBD2; CDR3 length: 14; J gene: TRBJ2-2; V gene: TRBV29-1; clone size: NA
CDR3 protein: CASSADSTYEQYF; CDR3 DNA: TGTGCCAGTAGTGCTGACAGCACCTACGAGCAGTACTTC; D gene: NA; CDR3 length: 13; J gene: TRBJ2-7; V gene: TRBV19; clone size: NA
CDR3 protein: CASSLETSVSYEQYF; CDR3 DNA: TGTGCCAGCAGCTTGGAGACTAGCGTCTCCTACGAGCAGTACTTC; D gene: TRBD2; CDR3 length: 15; J gene: TRBJ2-7; V gene: TRBV7-9; clone size: NA
CDR3 protein: CASSLLSGQGANTEAFF; CDR3 DNA: TGTGCCAGCAGTTTACTTTCAGGACAGGGCGCAAACACTGAAGCTTTCTTT; D gene: TRBD1; CDR3 length: 17; J gene: TRBJ1-1; V gene: TRBV27; clone size: NA
CDR3 protein: CASSPDRAIGELFF; CDR3 DNA: TGTGCCAGCAGCCCAGACAGGGCTATAGGGGAGCTGTTTTTT; D gene: TRBD1; CDR3 length: 14; J gene: TRBJ2-2; V gene: TRBV7-2; clone size: NA
CDR3 protein: CATSEPRGGETQYF; CDR3 DNA: TGTGCCACCAGTGAACCCCGGGGGGGAGAGACCCAGTACTTC; D gene: TRBD2; CDR3 length: 14; J gene: TRBJ2-5; V gene: TRBV24-1; clone size: NA
CDR3 protein: CASSPGAGGGGIPYEQYF; CDR3 DNA: TGTGCCAGCAGTCCGGGGGCAGGGGGAGGCGGTATTCCCTACGAGCAGTACTTC; D gene: NA; CDR3 length: 18; J gene: TRBJ2-7; V gene: TRBV5-4; clone size: NA
CDR3 protein: CASSQTAGAADTQYF; CDR3 DNA: TGCGCCAGCAGCCAAACAGCGGGAGCCGCAGATACGCAGTATTTT; D gene: TRBD2; CDR3 length: 15; J gene: TRBJ2-3; V gene: TRBV4-3; clone size: NA
CDR3 protein: CASSAGVYQPQHF; CDR3 DNA: TGTGCCAGCAGTGCGGGTGTGTATCAGCCCCAGCATTTT; D gene: NA; CDR3 length: 13; J gene: TRBJ1-5; V gene: TRBV27; clone size: NA
CDR3 protein: CASSPPHGLADDSTDTQYF; CDR3 DNA: TGTGCCAGCAGCCCACCCCACGGACTAGCAGACGATAGCACAGATACGCAGTATTTT; D gene: TRBD2; CDR3 length: 19; J gene: TRBJ2-3; V gene: TRBV9; clone size: NA
CDR3 protein: CSVADRRDEQYF; CDR3 DNA: TGCAGCGTTGCGGACAGGCGTGACGAGCAGTACTTC; D gene: TRBD1; CDR3 length: 12; J gene: TRBJ2-7; V gene: TRBV29-1; clone size: NA
CDR3 protein: CASSQQGAGDTQYF; CDR3 DNA: TGTGCCAGCAGCCAACAGGGGGCTGGAGATACGCAGTATTTT; D gene: TRBD1; CDR3 length: 14; J gene: TRBJ2-3; V gene: TRBV3-1/TRBV3-2; clone size: once
CDR3 protein: CASSQDGLAGWGIQYF; CDR3 DNA: TGTGCCAGCAGCCAAGATGGGCTAGCGGGATGGGGGATTCAGTACTTC; D gene: TRBD2; CDR3 length: 16; J gene: TRBJ2-4; V gene: TRBV3-1/TRBV3-2; clone size: NA
CDR3 protein: CAWDPGNTEAFF; CDR3 DNA: TGTGCCTGGGACCCAGGGAACACTGAAGCTTTCTTT; D gene: NA; CDR3 length: 12; J gene: TRBJ1-1; V gene: TRBV30; clone size: few
CDR3 protein: CASSLSLGSSGRASEQFF; CDR3 DNA: TGTGCTAGCAGCTTATCATTGGGGTCCAGCGGGAGGGCCAGTGAGCAGTTCTTC; D gene: TRBD2; CDR3 length: 18; J gene: TRBJ2-1; V gene: TRBV7-7; clone size: NA
CDR3 protein: CASSRALLADTQYF; CDR3 DNA: TGTGCCAGCAGCCGGGCCTTGCTGGCAGATACGCAGTATTTT; D gene: NA; CDR3 length: 14; J gene: TRBJ2-3; V gene: TRBV4-2; clone size: NA
CDR3 protein: CASSFTGQPQHF; CDR3 DNA: TGTGCCAGCAGCTTTACCGGGCAGCCCCAGCATTTT; D gene: NA; CDR3 length: 12; J gene: TRBJ1-5; V gene: TRBV7-9; clone size: NA
CDR3 protein: CASSLGSGYGYTF; CDR3 DNA: TGTGCCAGCAGCTTAGGAAGCGGCTATGGCTACACCTTC; D gene: NA; CDR3 length: 13; J gene: TRBJ1-2; V gene: TRBV11-2; clone size: NA
CDR3 protein: CASSPEVNQPQHF; CDR3 DNA: TGTGCCAGCTCACCTGAGGTAAATCAGCCCCAGCATTTT; D gene: NA; CDR3 length: 13; J gene: TRBJ1-5; V gene: TRBV18; clone size: NA
CDR3 protein: CASSARLAGEFNEQYF; CDR3 DNA: TGTGCCAGCAGCGCCCGACTAGCGGGAGAGTTCAACGAGCAGTACTTC; D gene: TRBD2; CDR3 length: 16; J gene: TRBJ2-7; V gene: TRBV5-5; clone size: NA
CDR3 protein: CASSLVFGGSSYEQYF; CDR3 DNA: TGTGCCAGCAGCTTAGTCTTCGGGGGGAGCTCCTACGAGCAGTACTTC; D gene: TRBD2; CDR3 length: 16; J gene: TRBJ2-7; V gene: TRBV11-2; clone size: once
CDR3 protein: CASSLQGAGANVLTF; CDR3 DNA: TGTGCCAGCAGTTTACAGGGGGCTGGGGCCAACGTCCTGACTTTC; D gene: TRBD1; CDR3 length: 15; J gene: TRBJ2-6; V gene: TRBV28; clone size: NA
CDR3 protein: CASSEAVAVNTEAFF; CDR3 DNA: TGTGCCAGCAGTGAAGCAGTGGCCGTGAACACTGAAGCTTTCTTT; D gene: NA; CDR3 length: 15; J gene: TRBJ1-1; V gene: TRBV6-1; clone size: NA
CDR3 protein: CATSDAGTTNTGELFF; CDR3 DNA: TGTGCCACCAGTGATGCCGGGACTACTAACACCGGGGAGCTGTTTTTT; D gene: TRBD2; CDR3 length: 16; J gene: TRBJ2-2; V gene: TRBV24-1; clone size: NA
CDR3 protein: CASSLAGGRYEQYF; CDR3 DNA: TGTGCCAGCAGCTTAGCGGGAGGACGATACGAGCAGTACTTC; D gene: NA; CDR3 length: 14; J gene: TRBJ2-7; V gene: TRBV7-2; clone size: NA
CDR3 protein: CAWKEIGGMAEAFF; CDR3 DNA: TGTGCCTGGAAGGAAATAGGCGGGATGGCTGAAGCTTTCTTT; D gene: NA; CDR3 length: 14; J gene: TRBJ1-1; V gene: TRBV30; clone size: NA
CDR3 protein: CASSPGRSNTEAFF; CDR3 DNA: TGTGCCAGCTCCCCTGGGCGCTCGAACACTGAAGCTTTCTTT; D gene: NA; CDR3 length: 14; J gene: TRBJ1-1; V gene: TRBV25-1; clone size: NA
CDR3 protein: CASSGGSGGTSGNTIYF; CDR3 DNA: TGTGCCAGCAGCGGAGGGAGTGGGGGGACCTCTGGAAACACCATATATTTT; D gene: NA; CDR3 length: 17; J gene: TRBJ1-3; V gene: TRBV9; clone size: NA
CDR3 protein: CASRRTSGPSYNEQFF; CDR3 DNA: TGTGCCAGCAGGCGGACTAGCGGGCCGTCCTACAATGAGCAGTTCTTC; D gene: TRBD2; CDR3 length: 16; J gene: TRBJ2-1; V gene: TRBV28; clone size: NA
CDR3 protein: CATSDPELFSGANVLTF; CDR3 DNA: TGTGCCACCAGTGATCCCGAACTGTTCTCTGGGGCCAACGTCCTGACTTTC; D gene: NA; CDR3 length: 17; J gene: TRBJ2-6; V gene: TRBV24-1; clone size: NA
CDR3 protein: CASSQYYGYTF; CDR3 DNA: TGTGCCAGCAGTCAGTACTATGGCTACACCTTC; D gene: NA; CDR3 length: 11; J gene: TRBJ1-2; V gene: TRBV6-2/TRBV6-3; clone size: NA
CDR3 protein: CASSWGLAGVSYNEQFF; CDR3 DNA: TGCGCCAGCAGCTGGGGACTAGCGGGAGTGTCATACAATGAGCAGTTCTTC; D gene: TRBD2; CDR3 length: 17; J gene: TRBJ2-1; V gene: TRBV5-1; clone size: NA
CDR3 protein: CASSATGDSGVNTIYF; CDR3 DNA: TGTGCCAGCAGCGCCACAGGTGATTCGGGTGTAAACACCATATATTTT; D gene: NA; CDR3 length: 16; J gene: TRBJ1-3; V gene: TRBV9; clone size: once
CDR3 protein: CASSPGTGLEKLFF; CDR3 DNA: TGTGCCAGCAGTCCCGGGACAGGGCTAGAAAAACTGTTTTTT; D gene: TRBD1; CDR3 length: 14; J gene: TRBJ1-4; V gene: TRBV28; clone size: NA
CDR3 protein: CAWSVEDSDYNEQFF; CDR3 DNA: TGTGCCTGGAGTGTTGAGGACTCCGACTACAATGAGCAGTTCTTC; D gene: NA; CDR3 length: 15; J gene: TRBJ2-1; V gene: TRBV30; clone size: NA
CDR3 protein: CASSQDRGYEQYF; CDR3 DNA: TGTGCCAGCAGCCAAGATCGGGGCTACGAGCAGTACTTC; D gene: NA; CDR3 length: 13; J gene: TRBJ2-7; V gene: TRBV4-2; clone size: NA
CDR3 protein: CATSDPGLGETQYF; CDR3 DNA: TGTGCCACCAGTGACCCCGGGTTGGGAGAGACCCAGTACTTC; D gene: NA; CDR3 length: 14; J gene: TRBJ2-5; V gene: TRBV24-1; clone size: NA
CDR3 protein: CASRAGDVGNTIYF; CDR3 DNA: TGTGCCAGCCGAGCAGGGGACGTTGGAAACACCATATATTTT; D gene: NA; CDR3 length: 14; J gene: TRBJ1-3; V gene: TRBV6-6; clone size: NA
CDR3 protein: CASTREGRGDTQYF; CDR3 DNA: TGTGCCAGCACCCGGGAGGGGCGGGGGGATACGCAGTATTTT; D gene: TRBD2; CDR3 length: 14; J gene: TRBJ2-3; V gene: TRBV7-2; clone size: NA
CDR3 protein: CASTSRTGFTEAFF; CDR3 DNA: TGTGCCAGCACCTCACGTACAGGGTTCACTGAAGCTTTCTTT; D gene: NA; CDR3 length: 14; J gene: TRBJ1-1; V gene: TRBV6-5; clone size: NA